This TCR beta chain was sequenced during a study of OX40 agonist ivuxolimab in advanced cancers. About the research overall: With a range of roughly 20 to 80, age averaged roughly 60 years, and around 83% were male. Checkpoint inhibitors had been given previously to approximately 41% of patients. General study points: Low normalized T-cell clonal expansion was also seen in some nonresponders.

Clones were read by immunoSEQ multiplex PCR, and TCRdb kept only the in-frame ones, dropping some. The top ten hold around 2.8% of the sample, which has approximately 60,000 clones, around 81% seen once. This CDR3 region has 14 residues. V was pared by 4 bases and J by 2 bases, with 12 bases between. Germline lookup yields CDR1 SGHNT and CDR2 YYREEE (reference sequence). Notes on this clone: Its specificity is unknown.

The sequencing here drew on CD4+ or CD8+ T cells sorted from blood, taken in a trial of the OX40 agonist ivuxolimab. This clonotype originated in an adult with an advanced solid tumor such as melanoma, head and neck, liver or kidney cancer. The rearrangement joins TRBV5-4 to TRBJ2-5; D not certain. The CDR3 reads CASSPGSMQETQYF. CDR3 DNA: TGTGCCAGCAGCCCTGGTAGTATGCAAGAGACCCAGTACTTC.